These 21 T cell receptor beta chains originate from one sample sequenced in a study of shared clonotypes between healthy human individuals (dated by TCRdb to 2019 to 2021). The library relied on the immunoSEQ multiplex PCR assay. Imported from immuneACCESS, the table was reduced by TCRdb to in-frame sequences with V and J called. These copies leave out some clones; in studies compared against another copy, an unresolved V gene accounts for under half, and the cause of the remainder is not known. The sample table shows some 1,400,000 clones, and over 95% are seen once. Over 1% of the sample is in the top ten clones. Sequenced sample: naive CD4+ T cells sorted from blood. The sample's cell subset or site, from its label and the paper: CD45RA+ positively selected. The receptors shown here come from a young man in good health.

The rearrangement links TRBV7-9 to TRBJ2-1, with 14 bases matching TRBD2. This CDR3 region has 15 residues. Germline V gene sequence: CDR1 SEHNR, CDR2 FQNEAQ (reference sequence). Unmatched junction bases numbered 4, after V lost 4 bases and J lost 8 bases. The CDR3 DNA reads as TGTGCCAGCAGCTCGGGACTAGCGGGAGAGGATGAGCAGTTCTTC. Protein: CASSSGLAGEDEQFF.

V gene TRBV13 combines with J gene TRBJ2-2; 8 positions agree with TRBD2. This CDR3 has 18 residues. The J segment lost 0 bases and the V segment lost 2 bases, leaving 8 bases of the junction unmatched. CDR1 and CDR2 (germline): PRHDT, FYEKMQ (reference sequence). The DNA of the CDR3 is TGTGCCAGCAGCTTAAGGTTTAGCGGGAACTCGAACACCGGGGAGCTGTTTTTT. Its translation is CASSLRFSGNSNTGELFF.

This clone was found once. The chain employs TRBV9 and TRBJ2-1; possibly TRBD2 for D (5 bases). CDR1 SGDLS and CDR2 YYNGEE come from the germline V gene. The CDR3 has 15 residues. V was shortened by 4 bases and J by 2 bases, with 13 bases between the two germline ends. CDR3: CASSPGGGPYNEQFF. CDR3 nucleotide sequence: TGTGCCAGCAGCCCAGGAGGCGGACCCTACAATGAGCAGTTCTTC.

This clone was observed once. The gene calls are TRBV9 and TRBJ2-7, with no clear D. From germline, CDR1 is SGDLS and CDR2 YYNGEE. This CDR3 comprises 15 residues. The ends were cut back, 4 bases at V and 0 bases at J, with 14 bases in the middle. DNA for the CDR3: TGTGCCAGCAGCCAGACACCTCATAGCTCCTACGAGCAGTACTTC. Its translation: CASSQTPHSSYEQYF.

V usage is TRBV4-3 and J usage is TRBJ2-3; TRBD1 agrees at 10 bases. The CDR3 has 17 amino acids. In germline, CDR1 is LGHNA, CDR2 YSLEER. The V gene end was trimmed by 3 bases and the J gene end by 6 bases; junction bases not matched to a gene: 12. Written as DNA, the CDR3 is TGCGCCAGCAGCCATACCTCCCGGGACAGGGGCCGGGATACGCAGTATTTT. Translated: CASSHTSRDRGRDTQYF.

The chain couples TRBV7-3 to TRBJ2-1; 9 bases are shared with TRBD1. J gave up 4 bases and V 4 bases, and 5 bases lay outside the gene matches. The length of the CDR3 is 15 residues. CDR1 and CDR2 (germline): SGHTA, FQGTGA. The CDR3 here is CASSSGQGPYNEQFF. Written as DNA, the CDR3 is TGTGCCAGCAGCTCCGGACAGGGGCCTTACAATGAGCAGTTCTTC.

This rearrangement joins TRBV29-1 to TRBJ2-6, with 9 bases that match TRBD1. The length of the CDR3 is 17 residues. Trimming cost V 5 bases and J 4 bases; bases outside gene matches: 12. CDR1 and CDR2 (germline): SQVTM, ANQGSEA. CDR3 in DNA: TGCAGCGTTCACCTCTCGGGACAGGGTTACGGGGCCAACGTCCTGACTTTC. It codes for CSVHLSGQGYGANVLTF.

V and J are TRBV6-4 and TRBJ2-7; D is possibly TRBD2 (6 bases). The CDR3 covers 14 residues. Looked up from germline, CDR1 is MRHNA and CDR2 is SNTAGT. V lost 4 bases and J 6 bases, leaving 16 bases between the germline ends. The CDR3 sequence: CASSVTEGSSEQYF. The CDR3 region has the DNA TGTGCCAGCAGTGTCACGGAGGGATCTAGCGAGCAGTACTTC.

J is TRBJ2-5 and V is TRBV29-1; maybe TRBD2 (5 bases). V gave up 2 bases and J gave up 5 bases, with 18 bases separating them. Germline CDR1 is SQVTM and CDR2 is ANQGSEA. CDR3 length: 15 residues. CDR3 coding DNA: TGCAGCGTTGAATCGGGGTCTCTCGCAAGGGAGACCCAGTACTTC. It specifies CSVESGSLARETQYF.

V is TRBV27 and J is TRBJ2-7, with 7 bases lining up with TRBD1. Losses at the gene ends were 8 bases for V and 0 bases for J; bases not matched to a gene: 10. Germline V gene data show CDR1 as MNHEY and CDR2 as SMNVEV (reference sequence). This CDR3 has 15 residues. The CDR3 sequence: CASSLGAGGSYEQYF. CDR3 nucleotides: TGTGCCAGCTCCCTTGGGGCAGGGGGCTCCTACGAGCAGTACTTC.

This clone showed up just once. The chain uses TRBV18 and TRBJ1-4; D is uncertain. The CDR3 loop spans 16 amino acids. From germline, CDR1 is KGHSH and CDR2 LQKENI. V shed 3 bases and J shed 2 bases, with 13 bases lying between them. In DNA, the CDR3 is TGTGCCAGCTCACCCCTCTCGGGCAAGACTAATGAAAAACTGTTTTTT. Translating gives CASSPLSGKTNEKLFF. Filled out from reference TRBV18 and TRBJ1-4, the complete variable domain reads NAGVMQNPRHLVRRRGQEARLRCSPMKGHSHVYWYRQLPEEGLKFMVYLQKENIIDESGMPKERFSAEFPKEGPSILRIQQVVRGDSAAYFCASSPLSGKTNEKLFFGSGTQLSVL.

The chain is built from TRBV7-9 and TRBJ1-5; 8 bases agree with TRBD1. The ends lost 8 bases at V and 11 bases at J; junction bases unmatched: 8. This CDR3 has 12 residues. CDR1 is SEHNR, CDR2 FQNEAQ, per germline (reference sequence). CDR3 in DNA: TGTGCCAGCGGACAGGGAGAAGGGTCCCAGCATTTT. This translates into CASGQGEGSQHF.

V and J are TRBV5-1 and TRBJ2-5; 7 bases align to TRBD1. V dropped 3 bases and J dropped 3; count of bases not matched to a gene: 5. This CDR3 contains 14 residues. Germline V gene sequence: CDR1 SGHRS, CDR2 YFSETQ. The CDR3 protein is CASSYQDREETQYF. The DNA for the CDR3 is TGCGCCAGCAGCTACCAAGACAGGGAAGAGACCCAGTACTTC.

This sequence joins TRBV14 and TRBJ2-1, with 10 bases that match TRBD1. J lost 2 bases, V lost 4 bases, and 11 bases had no gene match. CDR3 length: 18 amino acids. CDR1 and CDR2 (germline): SGHDN, FVKESK. For the CDR3, the DNA is TGTGCCAGCAGCCTTCGATTTTTAGACAGGGGGCCCTACAATGAGCAGTTCTTC. Encoded protein: CASSLRFLDRGPYNEQFF.

The J gene is TRBJ2-6, the V gene TRBV9, with 7 bases matching TRBD2. With V trimmed by 3 bases and J by 4 bases, 4 bases remained unmatched. The CDR3 runs to 15 residues. CDR1 and CDR2 (germline): SGDLS, YYNGEE. In DNA, the CDR3 is TGTGCCAGCAGCGGCGCGGGGGACGGGGCCAACGTCCTGACTTTC. Translation: CASSGAGDGANVLTF. Full variable domain (rest looked up from reference TRBV9 and TRBJ2-6): DSGVTQTPKHLITATGQRVTLRCSPRSGDLSVYWYQQSLDQGLQFLIQYYNGEERAKGNILERFSAQQFPDLHSELNLSSLELGDSALYFCASSGAGDGANVLTFGAGSRLTVL.

The genes are TRBV7-9 and TRBJ1-1; no firm D call. CDR3 length equals 13 residues. V dropped 5 bases and J dropped 1 base, with 8 bases sitting between them. In germline, CDR1 is SEHNR, CDR2 FQNEAQ (reference sequence). The CDR3 reads CASSRSGNTEAFF. The CDR3 nucleotides read TGTGCCAGCAGCCGATCAGGGAACACTGAAGCTTTCTTT.

The gene calls are TRBV30 and TRBJ2-1; D call uncertain. The V gene lost 0 bases and the J gene lost 9 bases, with 3 bases spanning the gap. Germline CDR1 reads GTSNPN; CDR2 reads SVGIG (reference sequence). This CDR3 is 10 amino acids long. The CDR3 nucleotides read TGTGCCTGGAGTGTAGGTGAGCAGTTCTTC. This translates into CAWSVGEQFF.

The chain uses TRBV27 and TRBJ2-7; D is uncertain. CDR3 length: 16 residues. Germline assignment: CDR1 MNHEY and CDR2 SMNVEV (reference sequence). The V and J ends lost 1 base and 2 bases respectively, with 15 bases between them. CDR3 coding DNA: TGTGCCAGCAGTTTATATGAGACCCGTAGGGCCTACGAGCAGTACTTC. This translates into CASSLYETRRAYEQYF.

The rearrangement joins TRBV5-4 to TRBJ1-3; D is uncertain. The V end was cut by 4 bases, the J end by 3 bases, with 14 bases between. Germline CDR1 and CDR2: SGHNT and YYREEE (reference sequence). The CDR3 contains 15 residues. This chain's CDR3 is CASSAPESSGNTIYF. CDR3 nucleotides: TGTGCCAGCAGCGCCCCCGAAAGTAGTGGAAACACCATATATTTT.

The chain employs TRBV4-1 and TRBJ2-5; no definite D call. This CDR3 has 12 amino acids. Germline values: CDR1 MGHRA, CDR2 YSYEKL. V was cut by 3 bases and J by 7 bases, with 9 bases left in between. In nucleotides, the CDR3 is TGCGCCAGCAGCCAGGACGCCGGGACCCAGTACTTC. This sequence encodes CASSQDAGTQYF.

The rearrangement uses TRBV4-3 and TRBJ2-3, with 11 bases that match TRBD2. V was clipped by 0 bases and J by 4 bases; unmatched bases: 9. The CDR3 loop spans 18 amino acids. Per the germline V gene, CDR1 is LGHNA and CDR2 is YSLEER. In nucleotides, the CDR3 is TGCGCCAGCAGCCAAGAAGCTTCCACTAGCGGGAGTGCAGATACGCAGTATTTT. This gives the protein CASSQEASTSGSADTQYF.